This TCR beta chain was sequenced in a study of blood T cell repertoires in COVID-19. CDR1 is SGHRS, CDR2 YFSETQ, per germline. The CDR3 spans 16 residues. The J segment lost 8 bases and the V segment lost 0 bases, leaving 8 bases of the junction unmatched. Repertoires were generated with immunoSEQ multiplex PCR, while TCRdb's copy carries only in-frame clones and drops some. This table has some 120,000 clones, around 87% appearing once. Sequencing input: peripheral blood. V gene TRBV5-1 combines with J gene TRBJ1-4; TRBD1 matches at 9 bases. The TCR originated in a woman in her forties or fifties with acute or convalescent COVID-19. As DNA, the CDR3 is TGCGCCAGCAGCTTGGCCAAGGGACAGGGCCCGGAAAAACTGTTTTTT. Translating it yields CASSLAKGQGPEKLFF.